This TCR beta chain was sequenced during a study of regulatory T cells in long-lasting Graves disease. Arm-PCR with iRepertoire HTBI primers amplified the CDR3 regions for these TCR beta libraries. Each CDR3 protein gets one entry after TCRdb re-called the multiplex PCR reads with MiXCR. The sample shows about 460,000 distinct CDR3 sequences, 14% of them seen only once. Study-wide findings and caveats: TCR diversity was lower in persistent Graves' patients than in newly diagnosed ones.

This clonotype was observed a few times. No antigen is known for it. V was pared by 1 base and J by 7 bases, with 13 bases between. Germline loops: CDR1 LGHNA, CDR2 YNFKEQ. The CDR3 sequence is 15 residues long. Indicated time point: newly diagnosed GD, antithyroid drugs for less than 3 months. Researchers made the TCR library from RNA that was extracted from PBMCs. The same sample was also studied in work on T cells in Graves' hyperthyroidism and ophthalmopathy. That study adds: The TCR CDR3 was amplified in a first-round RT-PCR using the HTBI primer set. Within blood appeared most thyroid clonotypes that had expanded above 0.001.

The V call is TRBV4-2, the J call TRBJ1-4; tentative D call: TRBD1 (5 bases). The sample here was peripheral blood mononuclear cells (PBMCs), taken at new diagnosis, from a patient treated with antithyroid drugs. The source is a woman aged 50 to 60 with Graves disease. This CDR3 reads CASSQGAGSGEKLFF. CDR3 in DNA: TGTGCCAGCAGCCAAGGGGCAGGGAGCGGTGAAAAACTGTTTTTT.